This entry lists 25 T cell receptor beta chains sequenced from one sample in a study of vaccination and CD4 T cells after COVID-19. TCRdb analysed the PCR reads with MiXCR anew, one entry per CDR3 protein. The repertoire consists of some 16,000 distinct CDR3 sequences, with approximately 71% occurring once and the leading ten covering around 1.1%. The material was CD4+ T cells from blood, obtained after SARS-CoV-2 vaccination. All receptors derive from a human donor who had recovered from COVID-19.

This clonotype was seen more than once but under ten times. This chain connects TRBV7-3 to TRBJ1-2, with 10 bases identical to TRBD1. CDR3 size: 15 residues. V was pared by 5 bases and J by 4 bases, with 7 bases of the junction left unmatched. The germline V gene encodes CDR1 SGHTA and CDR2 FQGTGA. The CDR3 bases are TGTGCCAGCAGCCTGGGGACAGGGGCTGTCTATGGCTACACCTTC. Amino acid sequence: CASSLGTGAVYGYTF.

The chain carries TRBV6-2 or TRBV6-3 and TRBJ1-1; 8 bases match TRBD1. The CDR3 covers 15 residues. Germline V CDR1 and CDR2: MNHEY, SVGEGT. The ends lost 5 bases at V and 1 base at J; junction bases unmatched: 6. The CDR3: CASSRQGMGNTEAFF. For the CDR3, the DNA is TGTGCCAGCAGTCGACAGGGGATGGGGAACACTGAAGCTTTCTTT.

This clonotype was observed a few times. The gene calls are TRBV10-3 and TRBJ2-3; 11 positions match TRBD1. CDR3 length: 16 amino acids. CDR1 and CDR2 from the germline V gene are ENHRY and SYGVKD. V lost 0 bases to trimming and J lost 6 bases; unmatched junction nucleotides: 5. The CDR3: CAISESGQGAGDTQYF. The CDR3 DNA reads TGTGCCATCAGTGAGTCCGGACAGGGGGCCGGGGATACGCAGTATTTT.

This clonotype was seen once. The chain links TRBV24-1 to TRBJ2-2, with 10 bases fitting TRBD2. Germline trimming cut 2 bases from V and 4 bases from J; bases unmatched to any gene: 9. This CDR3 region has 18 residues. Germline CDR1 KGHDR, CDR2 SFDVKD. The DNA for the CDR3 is TGTGCCACCAGTGATTCCTCCCTTTCTAGCGGGGGCACCGGGGAGCTGTTTTTT. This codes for CATSDSSLSSGGTGELFF.

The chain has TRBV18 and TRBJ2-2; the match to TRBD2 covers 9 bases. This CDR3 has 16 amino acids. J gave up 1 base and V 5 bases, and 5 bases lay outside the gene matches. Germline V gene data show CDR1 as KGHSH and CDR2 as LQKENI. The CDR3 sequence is CASSRGLALNTGELFF. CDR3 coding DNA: TGTGCCAGCTCAAGGGGACTAGCTCTGAACACCGGGGAGCTGTTTTTT.

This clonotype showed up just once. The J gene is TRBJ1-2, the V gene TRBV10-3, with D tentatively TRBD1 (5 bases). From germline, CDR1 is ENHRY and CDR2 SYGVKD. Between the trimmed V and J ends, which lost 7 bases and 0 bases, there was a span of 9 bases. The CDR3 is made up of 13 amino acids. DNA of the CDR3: TGTGCCATCACTGGGACGGCTAACTATGGCTACACCTTC. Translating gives CAITGTANYGYTF.

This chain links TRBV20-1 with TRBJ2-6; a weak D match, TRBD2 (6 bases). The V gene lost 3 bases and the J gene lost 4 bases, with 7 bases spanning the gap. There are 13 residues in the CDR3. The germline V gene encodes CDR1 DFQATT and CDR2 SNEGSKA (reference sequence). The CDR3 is CSARAGGANVLTF. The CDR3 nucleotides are TGCAGTGCTAGGGCGGGGGGGGCCAACGTCCTGACTTTC.

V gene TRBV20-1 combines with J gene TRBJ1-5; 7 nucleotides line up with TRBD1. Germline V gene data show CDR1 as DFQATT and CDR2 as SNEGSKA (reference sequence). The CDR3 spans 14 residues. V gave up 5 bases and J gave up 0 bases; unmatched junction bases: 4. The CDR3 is CSARQGNSNQPQHF. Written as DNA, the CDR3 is TGCAGTGCTCGACAGGGTAATAGCAATCAGCCCCAGCATTTT.

The CDR3 bases are TGTGCCAGCAGTGAACTAGTGGTCGGGTACGAGCAGTACTTC. Amino acids: CASSELVVGYEQYF. V is TRBV2 and J is TRBJ2-7; D unclear. Per germline, CDR1 SNHLY and CDR2 FYNNEI. The CDR3 covers 14 residues. Trimming shortened V by 2 bases and J by 4 bases, and 12 bases separated the two germline ends.

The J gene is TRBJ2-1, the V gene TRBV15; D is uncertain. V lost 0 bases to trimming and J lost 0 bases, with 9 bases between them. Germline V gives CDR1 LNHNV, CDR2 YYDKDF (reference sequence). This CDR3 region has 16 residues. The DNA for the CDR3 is TGTGCCACCAGCAGAGATCTTAAGAGCTCCTACAATGAGCAGTTCTTC. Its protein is CATSRDLKSSYNEQFF.

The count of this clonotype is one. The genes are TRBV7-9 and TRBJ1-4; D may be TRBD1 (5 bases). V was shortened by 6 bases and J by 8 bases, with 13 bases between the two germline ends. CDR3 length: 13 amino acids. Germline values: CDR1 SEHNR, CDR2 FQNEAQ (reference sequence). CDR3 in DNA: TGTGCCAGCAGAGAGGGGCCAGGCGAAAAACTGTTTTTT. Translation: CASREGPGEKLFF.

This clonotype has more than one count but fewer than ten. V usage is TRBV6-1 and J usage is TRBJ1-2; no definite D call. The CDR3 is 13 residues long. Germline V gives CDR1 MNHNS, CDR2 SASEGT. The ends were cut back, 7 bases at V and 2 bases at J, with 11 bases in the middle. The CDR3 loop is CASTETSNYGYTF. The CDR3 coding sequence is TGTGCCAGCACCGAGACATCCAACTATGGCTACACCTTC.

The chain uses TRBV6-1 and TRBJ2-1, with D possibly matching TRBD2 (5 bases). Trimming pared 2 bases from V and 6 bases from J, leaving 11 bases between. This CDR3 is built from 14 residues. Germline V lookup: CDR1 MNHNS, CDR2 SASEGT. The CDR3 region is CASSENWRPNEQFF. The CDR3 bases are TGTGCCAGCAGTGAAAACTGGAGGCCCAATGAGCAGTTCTTC.

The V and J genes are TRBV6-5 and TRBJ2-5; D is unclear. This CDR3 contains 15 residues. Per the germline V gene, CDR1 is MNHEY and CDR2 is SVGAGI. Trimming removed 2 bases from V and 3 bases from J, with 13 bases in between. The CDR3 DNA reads TGTGCCAGCAGTTACCTAGGTGGCAGAGAAGAGACCCAGTACTTC. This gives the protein CASSYLGGREETQYF.

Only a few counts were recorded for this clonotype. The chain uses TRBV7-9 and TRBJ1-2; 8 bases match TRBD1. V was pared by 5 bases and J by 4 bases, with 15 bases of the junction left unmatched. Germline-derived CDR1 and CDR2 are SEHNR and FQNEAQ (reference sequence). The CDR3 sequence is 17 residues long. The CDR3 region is CASSTLRSRTGTYGYTF. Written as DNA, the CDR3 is TGTGCCAGCAGCACTTTACGATCGCGGACAGGGACCTATGGCTACACCTTC.

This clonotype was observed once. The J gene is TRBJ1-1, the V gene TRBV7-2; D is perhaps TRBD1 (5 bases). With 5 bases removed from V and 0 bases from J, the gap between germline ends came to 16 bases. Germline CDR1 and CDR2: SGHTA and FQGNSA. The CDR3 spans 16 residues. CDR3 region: CASSRGGAAMNTEAFF. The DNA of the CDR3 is TGTGCCAGCAGCCGCGGGGGAGCGGCCATGAACACTGAAGCTTTCTTT.

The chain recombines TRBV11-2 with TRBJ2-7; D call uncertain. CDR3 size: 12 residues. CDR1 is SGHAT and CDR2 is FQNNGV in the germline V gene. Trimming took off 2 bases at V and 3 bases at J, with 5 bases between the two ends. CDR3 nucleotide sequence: TGTGCCAGCAGCTTAAGTCGCTACGAGCAGTACTTC. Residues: CASSLSRYEQYF.

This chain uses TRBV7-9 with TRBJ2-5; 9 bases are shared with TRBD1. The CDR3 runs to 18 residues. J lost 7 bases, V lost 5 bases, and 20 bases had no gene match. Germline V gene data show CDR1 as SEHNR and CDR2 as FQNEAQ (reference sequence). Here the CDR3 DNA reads TGTGCCAGCAGCCGAGGAGAGGGGGGACAGGGTCTTTCGTTGACCCAGTACTTC. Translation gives CASSRGEGGQGLSLTQYF.

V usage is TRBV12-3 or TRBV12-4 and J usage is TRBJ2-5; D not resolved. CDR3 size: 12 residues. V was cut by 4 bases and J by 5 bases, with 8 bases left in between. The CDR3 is CASSSGGETQYF. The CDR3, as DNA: TGTGCCAGCAGTTCTGGCGGTGAGACCCAGTACTTC.

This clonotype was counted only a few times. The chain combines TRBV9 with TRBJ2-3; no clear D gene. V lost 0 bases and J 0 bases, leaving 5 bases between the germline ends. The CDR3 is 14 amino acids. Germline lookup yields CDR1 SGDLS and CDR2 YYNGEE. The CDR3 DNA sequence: TGTGCCAGCAGCGTAGGCCATAGCACAGATACGCAGTATTTT. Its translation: CASSVGHSTDTQYF.

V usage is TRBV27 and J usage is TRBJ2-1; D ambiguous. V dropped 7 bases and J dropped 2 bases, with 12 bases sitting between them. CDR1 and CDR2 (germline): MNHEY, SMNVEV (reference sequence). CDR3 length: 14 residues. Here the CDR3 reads CASKEFGAYNEQFF. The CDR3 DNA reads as TGTGCCAGCAAGGAGTTTGGTGCCTACAATGAGCAGTTCTTC.

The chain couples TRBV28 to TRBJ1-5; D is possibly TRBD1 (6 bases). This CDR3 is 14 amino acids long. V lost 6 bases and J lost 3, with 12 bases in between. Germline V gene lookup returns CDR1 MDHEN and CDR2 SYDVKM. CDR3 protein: CASSLWTDNQPQHF. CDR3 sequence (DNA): TGTGCCAGCAGCCTCTGGACAGACAATCAGCCCCAGCATTTT.

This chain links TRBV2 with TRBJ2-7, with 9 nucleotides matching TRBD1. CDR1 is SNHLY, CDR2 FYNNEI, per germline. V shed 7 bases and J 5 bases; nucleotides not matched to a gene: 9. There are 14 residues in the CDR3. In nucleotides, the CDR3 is TGTGCCAGCATTCTGACAGGGGGTATCCACGAGCAGTACTTC. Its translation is CASILTGGIHEQYF.

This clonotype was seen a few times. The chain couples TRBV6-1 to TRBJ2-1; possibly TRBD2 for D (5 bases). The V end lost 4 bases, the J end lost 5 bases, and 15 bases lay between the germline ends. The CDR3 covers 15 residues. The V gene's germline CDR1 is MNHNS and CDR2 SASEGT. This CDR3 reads CASSGGSYGDNEQFF. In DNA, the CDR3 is TGTGCCAGCAGTGGAGGTTCTTACGGGGACAATGAGCAGTTCTTC.

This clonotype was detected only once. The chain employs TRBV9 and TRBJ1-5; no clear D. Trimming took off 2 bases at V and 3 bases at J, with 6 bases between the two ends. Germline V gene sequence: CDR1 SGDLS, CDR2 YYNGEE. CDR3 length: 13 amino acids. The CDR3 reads CASSVTFNQPQHF. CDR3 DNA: TGTGCCAGCAGCGTGACGTTCAATCAGCCCCAGCATTTT.